The rows below give T cell receptor beta chains drawn from one sample of a study of identical twins. TCRdb recomputed calls from the 5' RACE reads with MiXCR, one row per CDR3 protein. Counted here are hundreds of thousands of distinct CDR3 sequences, 5.5% to 6.5% occurring once; the ten biggest clones make up about 1.8%. Sequenced sample: naive T cells sorted from blood. The receptors derive from a man aged 18 to 29 in good health. CDR3s include the opening cysteine and the closing phenylalanine or tryptophan. A D gene is named only where the DNA matches it firmly. Rows give clone size only sometimes, using once, few, many, or a class for an expanded clone.

clone size	D gene	V gene	J gene	CDR3 DNA	CDR3 protein
NA	NA	TRBV5-1	TRBJ2-2	TGCGCCAGCAGCTTGGCAGTGACGAACACCGGGGAGCTGTTTTTT	CASSLAVTNTGELFF
many	NA	TRBV29-1	TRBJ2-7	TGCAGCGTTGCCGGGACGCTAAGCTCCTACGAGCAGTACTTC	CSVAGTLSSYEQYF
many	TRBD2	TRBV28	TRBJ2-7	TGTGCCAGCAGTTTGAGTAGCGGGAGGGGAAACGAGCAGTACTTC	CASSLSSGRGNEQYF
many	TRBD1	TRBV6-5	TRBJ1-6	TGTGCCAGCAGTTACGAACAGGGGGTTTCACCCCTCCACTTT	CASSYEQGVSPLHF
NA	TRBD2	TRBV30	TRBJ2-7	TGTGCCTGGAGTACGACTAGCGGGAAGCAGTACTTC	CAWSTTSGKQYF
NA	NA	TRBV25-1	TRBJ1-6	TGTGCCAGCAGTGCCGGACATAATTCACCCCTCCACTTT	CASSAGHNSPLHF
NA	TRBD2	TRBV5-1	TRBJ2-3	TGCGCCAGCAGCTTGCTACGGACTAGCGGGACTCCCGCGGATACGCAGTATTTT	CASSLLRTSGTPADTQYF
many	NA	TRBV15	TRBJ1-4	TGTGCCACCAGCCGAGGACGGGATTCCGAAAAACTGTTTTTT	CATSRGRDSEKLFF
few	NA	TRBV28	TRBJ1-2	TGTGCCAGCCATGGGGTACATGGCTACACCTTC	CASHGVHGYTF
few	TRBD1	TRBV5-1	TRBJ2-6	TGCGCCAGCAGCTTGGGTGGACAGGGGAACTCTGGGGCCAACGTCCTGACTTTC	CASSLGGQGNSGANVLTF
many	NA	TRBV12-3/TRBV12-4	TRBJ1-2	TGTGCCAGCAGTTCCCGGGACGGAAGTAACTATGGCTACACCTTC	CASSSRDGSNYGYTF
many	NA	TRBV28	TRBJ1-2	TGTGCCAGCAGTTTGATCGGAGGCTACACCTTC	CASSLIGGYTF
few	TRBD2	TRBV3-1	TRBJ2-5	TGTGCCAGCAGCCAAGAAACTAGCGGGATCCACCAAGAGACCCAGTACTTC	CASSQETSGIHQETQYF
few	TRBD1	TRBV3-1	TRBJ2-2	TGTGCCAGCAGCCGCCGGGACAGGGACACCGGGGAGCTGTTTTTT	CASSRRDRDTGELFF
many	NA	TRBV12-3/TRBV12-4	TRBJ1-5	TGTGCCAGCAGCACAGCGAACCGCCAGCATTTT	CASSTANRQHF
few	NA	TRBV25-1	TRBJ2-3	TGTGCCAGCAGTGAATATGTCGGGGACGCTACGCAGTATTTT	CASSEYVGDATQYF
NA	NA	TRBV12-3/TRBV12-4	TRBJ1-5	TGTGCCAGCAGTTTTGCCGGGAGGGGCAATCAGCCCCAGCATTTT	CASSFAGRGNQPQHF
many	TRBD2	TRBV12-3/TRBV12-4	TRBJ2-7	TGTGCCAGCAGATCCGGGACTAGCGGGATCTACGAGCAGTACTTC	CASRSGTSGIYEQYF
many	TRBD1	TRBV12-3/TRBV12-4	TRBJ1-2	TGTGCCAGCAGACAGACAGGGGGCGCGGGTGGCTACACCTTC	CASRQTGGAGGYTF
many	NA	TRBV29-1	TRBJ2-7	TGCAGCGTTGAAGATATCAGGGACGGTCGGTACGAGCAGTACTTC	CSVEDIRDGRYEQYF
many	TRBD2	TRBV12-3/TRBV12-4	TRBJ2-2	TGTGCCACCGGACTAGCGGGAGGGTGGAACACCGGGGAGCTGTTTTTT	CATGLAGGWNTGELFF
NA	TRBD2	TRBV29-1	TRBJ2-3	TGCAGCGTATACGGGAGGGCGACTGATACGCAGTATTTT	CSVYGRATDTQYF
many	NA	TRBV3-1	TRBJ1-4	TGTGCCAGCAGCCAAGGTGAAAAACTGTTTTTT	CASSQGEKLFF
NA	NA	TRBV3-1	TRBJ1-3	TGTGCCAGCAGCCAAGCACCATCTTACTCTGGAAACACCATATATTTT	CASSQAPSYSGNTIYF
many	NA	TRBV4-1	TRBJ2-1	TGCGCCAGCAGCCAAGTATTAGAGGGGAGTTACAATGAGCAGTTCTTC	CASSQVLEGSYNEQFF
few	TRBD1	TRBV27	TRBJ2-7	TGTGCCAGCAGTCCGAGGACAGGGGACCTCTACGAGCAGTACTTC	CASSPRTGDLYEQYF